Below, 5 T cell receptor beta chains from the same sample are listed, as sequenced in a study of blood T cell repertoires in COVID-19 (TCRdb year 2020). Library generation was performed with the immunoSEQ multiplex PCR assay. TCRdb obtained this table from immuneACCESS and retained in-frame rearrangements with V and J assigned. These tables miss some clones; where compared with another copy, unresolved V genes account for less than half of the shortfall, and the remainder is unexplained. The sample records about 74,000 clones, around 82% of which are singletons. Clones ranked in the top ten supply about 14% of the sample. Material: peripheral blood. These receptors originate from a human donor in a cohort sampled during active COVID-19.

The rearrangement uses TRBV30 and TRBJ2-7, with a tentative D call TRBD1 (5 bases). The CDR3 totals 14 residues. The germline V and J ends were trimmed by 2 bases and 3 bases, with 14 bases remaining between them. The V gene's germline CDR1 is GTSNPN and CDR2 SVGIG (reference sequence). The CDR3 DNA follows: TGTGCCTGGAGTTTCGACCCAGGGTACTACGAGCAGTACTTC. It codes for CAWSFDPGYYEQYF.

The V and J genes are TRBV5-6 and TRBJ1-2; D may be TRBD1 (6 bases). V lost 3 bases to trimming and J lost 5 bases, with 8 bases between them. CDR1 is SGHDT and CDR2 is YYEEEE in the germline V gene. This CDR3 is built from 12 residues. CDR3 sequence: CASSSDSYGYTF. CDR3 nucleotides: TGTGCCAGCAGCTCGGACAGTTATGGCTACACCTTC.

This clone was picked up a small number of times. Other DNA sequences in this specimen translate into the identical CDR3. This chain uses TRBV5-4 with TRBJ2-7, with TRBD2 identical over 13 bases. CDR1 is SGHNT, CDR2 YYREEE, per germline (reference sequence). With 5 bases clipped from V and 3 bases from J, the junction kept 5 bases outside the gene matches. CDR3 size: 15 residues. Here the CDR3 reads CASSPGLAGVYEQYF. In DNA, the CDR3 is TGTGCCAGCAGTCCCGGACTAGCGGGAGTCTACGAGCAGTACTTC.

This clone was observed a single time. J is TRBJ2-7 and V is TRBV7-2; 8 bases line up with TRBD2. With V trimmed by 5 bases and J by 2 bases, 5 bases remained unmatched. Germline lookup yields CDR1 SGHTA and CDR2 FQGNSA. The CDR3 loop spans 14 amino acids. Here the CDR3 reads CASSRSGVAYEQYF. CDR3 bases: TGTGCCAGCAGCCGTAGCGGGGTCGCCTACGAGCAGTACTTC.

This chain connects TRBV10-2 to TRBJ1-1; D is unclear. This CDR3 spans 13 amino acids. V was pared by 6 bases and J by 4 bases, with 12 bases between. Germline V CDR1 and CDR2: WSHSY, SAAADI. DNA for the CDR3: TGCGCCAGCAGAACGACCGGGTCCACTGAAGCTTTCTTT. Its translation is CASRTTGSTEAFF.